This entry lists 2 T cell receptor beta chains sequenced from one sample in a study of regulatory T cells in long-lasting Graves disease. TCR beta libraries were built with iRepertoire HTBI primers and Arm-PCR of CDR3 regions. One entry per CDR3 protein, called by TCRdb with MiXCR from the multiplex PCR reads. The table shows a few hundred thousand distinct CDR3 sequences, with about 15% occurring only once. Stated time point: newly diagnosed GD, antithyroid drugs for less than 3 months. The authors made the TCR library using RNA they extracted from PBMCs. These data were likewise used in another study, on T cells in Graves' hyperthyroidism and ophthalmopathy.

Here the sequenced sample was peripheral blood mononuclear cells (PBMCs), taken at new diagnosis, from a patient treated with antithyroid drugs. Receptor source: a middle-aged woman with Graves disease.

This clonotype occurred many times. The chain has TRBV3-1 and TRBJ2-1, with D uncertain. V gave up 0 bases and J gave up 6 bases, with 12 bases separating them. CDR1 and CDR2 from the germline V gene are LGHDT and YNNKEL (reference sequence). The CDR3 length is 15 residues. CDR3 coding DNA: TGTGCCAGCAGCCAAGATCAACTCCCCCGCAATGAGCAGTTCTTC. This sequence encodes CASSQDQLPRNEQFF.

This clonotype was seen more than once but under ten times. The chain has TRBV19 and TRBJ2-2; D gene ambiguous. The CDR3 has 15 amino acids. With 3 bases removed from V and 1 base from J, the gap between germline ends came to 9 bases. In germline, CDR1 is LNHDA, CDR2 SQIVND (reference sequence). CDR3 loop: CASSMMELNTGELFF. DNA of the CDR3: TGTGCCAGTAGTATGATGGAGCTGAACACCGGGGAGCTGTTTTTT.